This TCR beta chain was documented in a study of blood T cell repertoires in COVID-19. Study overall: Both acute and convalescent COVID-19 samples were obtained from the United States, Italy and Spain. T cells, B-cell-depleted T cells, or PBMCs provided the cDNA or gDNA that served as material.

The CDR3 spans 17 residues. Authors' processing steps: Nucleated cell counts were estimated from reference gene primer amplification. Only in-frame clones appear in the TCRdb table, and some are missing; sequencing was by immunoSEQ multiplex PCR. V, J and clone size were drawn from that table, and D and trimming were deduced from the DNA. The sample contains around 170,000 clones, about 74% of which appear only once. The chain couples TRBV21-1 to TRBJ1-2; the table assigns TRBD1, which was not confirmed against the DNA. TRBV21-1 has pseudogene status. This TCR was recovered from an elderly woman with acute or convalescent COVID-19. The sequencing sample was made of peripheral blood. The CDR3 region has the DNA TGTGCCAGCAGCATGACCCCCGGGACAGGGAGTCTCTATGGCTACACCTTC. Its translation: CASSMTPGTGSLYGYTF.